This T cell receptor beta chain was identified during a study of T cells in localized non-small cell lung cancer. Germline V gene lookup returns CDR1 SGHRS and CDR2 YFSETQ. The CDR3 extends over 16 amino acids. The V gene end was trimmed by 2 bases and the J gene end by 5 bases; junction bases not matched to a gene: 9. To note about this clone: The antigen is not known.

Generated by immunoSEQ multiplex PCR, the TCRdb table keeps only in-frame clones and is missing some. The sample yields tens of thousands of clones, approximately 84% seen once. Study outcomes and limitations: A denser population of T cells in blood accompanied longer overall survival. Uninvolved adjacent lung showed the highest T cell clonality, exceeding tumor. Adjacent lung tissue had a median roughly 62 of the top 100 clones found in the tumor.

The receptor comes from a female donor over 55 with stage I lung adenocarcinoma. V usage is TRBV5-1 and J usage is TRBJ2-2; 7 bases line up with TRBD1. This material consisted of peripheral blood, taken before any cancer treatment. The CDR3 DNA reads as TGCGCCAGCAGCTTCCCCAAAGACAGGGAGACCGGGGAGCTGTTTTTT. Amino acids: CASSFPKDRETGELFF.